This T cell receptor beta chain originates from a study of control samples from healthy donors and cancer patients (dated by TCRdb to the early 2020s). Libraries were constructed by the immunoSEQ multiplex PCR assay. Drawn from immuneACCESS, this table holds only the in-frame rearrangements with V and J called that TCRdb kept. Clones are partly lost; checked studies trace under half to an unresolved V gene and leave the rest unexplained. For this sample the table gives under 75,000 clones, of which 90% were detected only once. Around 1.2% of the sample comes from the top ten. The cysteine opens and the phenylalanine closes a CDR3 of 16 amino acids. The sequence is cut down to CDR3 DNA, 48 bases in frame from base 1. CDR1 and CDR2 are read off the germline V gene as SGDLS and YYNGEE. Relative to germline, V is 0 bases shorter and J is 3 bases shorter, with 14 bases between their ends. As to this clone: Its recognized antigen is unknown. Base qualities are not provided; no much larger clone lies one nucleotide away.

Sequenced input: PBMCs. The TCR was taken from a woman in her fifties or sixties with colorectal cancer. In this chain, TRBV9 is recombined with TRBJ2-3; TRBD2 is perhaps the D gene, given 6 matching bases. DNA sequence: TGTGCCAGCAGCGTAGATTGGTCGGGGGAGACAGATACGCAGTATTTT. Its product reads: CASSVDWSGETDTQYF.